This TCR beta chain was captured by sequencing in a study of identical twins (dated by TCRdb to the mid-2010s). As for the study more broadly: To test whether fetal clonotypes persist, this study deep-sequenced TCR alpha and beta repertoires from monozygotic twins, from unrelated adults of various ages, and from cord blood. To rule out contamination, the twin experiments were replicated at different times with different library preparation protocols.

Library preparation used 5' RACE. Data came from an Illumina HiSeq 2000. A universal primer binding site was introduced by template switching, and a unique molecular identifier was present in the final cDNA, enabling accurate counting of TCR cDNA molecules. First-strand cDNA for TCR alpha and beta chains was synthesized from specific primers in the conserved constant-segment region. Each cDNA library was double barcoded, with a SMART-Mk sample barcode plus Illumina barcodes, to control for contamination. Two successive PCR steps introduced TruSeq adapter sequences along with Illumina sample barcodes. The Illumina HiSeq platform was used with custom primers to sequence TCR alpha and beta cDNA libraries. The authors' analysis ran thus. MiGEC was used to process raw reads and extract unique molecular identifiers, and MiXCR was used to find CDR3 positions. For each individual, recombination models were inferred using an EM algorithm with the repgenHMM and IGoR tools. The tcR package in R was used for shared clonotype analysis, with sharing normalized by the product of cloneset sizes. To study raw recombination free of thymic and clonal selection effects, out-of-frame nonproductive sequences were analyzed. TCRdb reprocessed the public reads (quality trimming at Q25 with fastp, clone calling with MiXCR) and kept in-frame beta chains. Entries that share a CDR3 protein sequence are merged under the most common genes and DNA. These V and J calls originate from TCRdb's pipeline instead of the authors' own analysis. The sample table holds 200,000 to 250,000 distinct CDR3 sequences, of which about 11% were seen once. The biggest ten clones account for 8% to 10% of the sample.

This clonotype was recorded many times. The specificity of this receptor is unknown. Base qualities are missing; no much larger clone stands one base away. The CDR3, cysteine through phenylalanine, is 16 amino acids long. Only CDR3 DNA remains: 48 bases, in frame from the first base. From a lookup of the germline V gene, CDR1 and CDR2 are KGHSH and LQKENI. The germline ends are 14 bases apart after V is trimmed by 0 bases and J by 4 bases. Every donor was a healthy Caucasian. Miltenyi CD45RO+ enrichment and human naive T-cell isolation kits were used to isolate memory (CD45RO+) and naive T cells from PBMC. What the work shows at the level of the full study, not this receptor alone: Compared with coincidental sharing between unrelated individuals, an excess of low generation-probability sequences was observed among out-of-frame TCR alpha sequences shared between twins. Because the same donors could not be followed over many years, conclusions were based on cross-sectional statistical analysis. Out-of-frame TCR alpha sharing in monozygotic twins was systematically underestimated by recombination models, whereas sharing between unrelated individuals was in agreement with the recombination models. In beta out-of-frame sequences, excess twin sharing was weaker, because having fewer shared sequences lowered the signal-to-noise ratio. Fewer insertions were carried by abundant cord blood beta clonotypes; a weaker similar trend was observed in young adult naive repertoires, while no such trend was observed in memory repertoires. Zero-insertion analyses could be partly confounded by invariant T cells such as MAIT and iNKT, although diverse VJ usage argued against such confounding for most clonotypes.

The sequenced sample consisted of memory T cells sorted from blood. Taken with the paper, the label for cell subset or site translates to: CD45RO+ enriched T cells. Recombination linked TRBV18 to TRBJ2-3; the D assignment is uncertain and may be TRBD1 or TRBD2, with 5 bases supporting each. The TCR sequence derives from a man aged 50-60 years in good health. The CDR3 here reads CASSPPSRGSADTQYF. DNA sequence: TGTGCCAGCTCACCACCGTCGAGGGGAAGCGCAGATACGCAGTATTTT. Here the CDR3 is joined to the reference TRBV18 and TRBJ2-3 genes, and the full variable domain is: NAGVMQNPRHLVRRRGQEARLRCSPMKGHSHVYWYRQLPEEGLKFMVYLQKENIIDESGMPKERFSAEFPKEGPSILRIQQVVRGDSAAYFCASSPPSRGSADTQYFGPGTRLTVL.